What follows are 30 T cell receptor beta chains derived from one specimen sequenced in a study of blood T cell repertoires in COVID-19. Assay: immunoSEQ multiplex PCR; the TCRdb copy retains only in-frame clones and omits some. The table lists nearly 100,000 clones, around 84% of them singletons. The sequencing sample was made of peripheral blood. These receptors originate from a woman aged 55-75 years with acute or convalescent COVID-19.

The V call is TRBV27, the J call TRBJ1-5; the D gene is possibly TRBD1 (5 bases). The CDR3 has 15 amino acids. V was shortened by 5 bases and J by 2 bases, with 13 bases between the two germline ends. From germline, CDR1 is MNHEY and CDR2 SMNVEV (reference sequence). CDR3 DNA: TGTGCCAGCAGTCCCGGGGGGAGGGGCAATCAGCCCCAGCATTTT. This codes for CASSPGGRGNQPQHF.

This chain joins TRBV7-2 and TRBJ2-7, with 12 bases that match TRBD1. CDR1 SGHTA and CDR2 FQGNSA come from the germline V gene. J lost 2 bases, V lost 4 bases, and 3 bases had no gene match. The CDR3 runs 15 residues. The CDR3: CASSSGQGAPYEQYF. The CDR3 nucleotides read TGTGCCAGCAGCTCGGGACAGGGGGCCCCCTACGAGCAGTACTTC.

The rearrangement links TRBV6-5 to TRBJ2-3; no reliable D call. Germline-derived CDR1 and CDR2 are MNHEY and SVGAGI. Trimming cost V 6 bases and J 3 bases, with 7 bases left between them. This CDR3 is 12 amino acids long. In nucleotides, the CDR3 is TGTGCCAGCAGCTTCAGTACAGATACGCAGTATTTT. Protein: CASSFSTDTQYF.

The chain recombines TRBV4-1 with TRBJ2-3, with D possibly matching TRBD2 (7 bases). Trimming removed 2 bases from V and 0 bases from J, with 12 bases in between. This CDR3 region has 16 residues. The germline gives CDR1 MGHRA, CDR2 YSYEKL. CDR3 loop: CASSQTRGASTDTQYF. The CDR3 coding sequence is TGCGCCAGCAGCCAAACTCGGGGGGCGAGCACAGATACGCAGTATTTT.

The chain is built from TRBV9 and TRBJ2-2; TRBD1 aligns across 8 bases. Germline V lookup: CDR1 SGDLS, CDR2 YYNGEE. The CDR3 loop spans 14 amino acids. V dropped 4 bases and J dropped 5; count of bases not matched to a gene: 4. The CDR3 region is CASSPRTGTGELFF. In DNA form, the CDR3 reads TGTGCCAGCAGCCCGAGGACAGGGACCGGGGAGCTGTTTTTT.

This clone has a single count. The J gene is TRBJ1-4, the V gene TRBV6-8; no firm D call. CDR3 length equals 13 residues. From germline, CDR1 is MNHGY and CDR2 SAAAGT. Trimming stripped 6 bases from V and 11 bases from J, with 16 bases between. The CDR3 DNA reads as TGTGCCAGCAGACCCCGCGGTAGGTCGAAACTGTTTTTT. As protein: CASRPRGRSKLFF.

This clone appeared once. The rearrangement joins TRBV27 to TRBJ1-2; perhaps TRBD1 as D (5 bases). Per germline, CDR1 MNHEY and CDR2 SMNVEV (reference sequence). CDR3 length equals 14 residues. The V end lost 5 bases, the J end lost 3 bases, and 13 bases lay between the germline ends. CDR3 protein: CASSPRATHYGYTF. The CDR3 DNA follows: TGTGCCAGCAGTCCCAGGGCCACACACTATGGCTACACCTTC.

This rearrangement joins TRBV28 to TRBJ2-1, with 7 positions matching TRBD2. CDR3 length: 17 residues. CDR1 MDHEN and CDR2 SYDVKM come from the germline V gene. Germline trimming cut 5 bases from V and 6 bases from J; bases unmatched to any gene: 16. The CDR3 here is CASSLEHGGDYGNEQFF. CDR3 DNA: TGTGCCAGCAGTCTAGAACATGGGGGGGATTATGGCAATGAGCAGTTCTTC.

The gene calls are TRBV2 and TRBJ2-7, with TRBD1 matching 10 bases. The germline gives CDR1 SNHLY, CDR2 FYNNEI. V was clipped by 6 bases and J by 2 bases; unmatched bases: 1. This CDR3 spans 13 amino acids. CDR3 in amino acids: CASRGQGTYEQYF. The CDR3 DNA reads as TGTGCCAGCAGGGGACAGGGGACCTACGAGCAGTACTTC.

The V gene is TRBV28, the J gene TRBJ1-2; D is uncertain. The CDR3 length is 13 residues. Trimming removed 6 bases from V and 5 bases from J, with 13 bases in between. Germline values: CDR1 MDHEN, CDR2 SYDVKM. The CDR3 nucleotides read TGTGCCAGCAGGGAGGGCCAAGGGTATGGCTACACCTTC. Encoded protein: CASREGQGYGYTF.

The V gene is TRBV12-3 or TRBV12-4, the J gene TRBJ1-2; D remains ambiguous. Trimming removed 3 bases at V and 4 bases at J, with 9 bases between. CDR3 length equals 13 residues. The CDR3 bases are TGTGCCAGCAGTTTGCGGCAGTTCTATGGCTACACCTTC. Its protein product is CASSLRQFYGYTF.

V is TRBV15 and J is TRBJ1-1, with TRBD1 matching over 7 bases. This CDR3 contains 14 residues. The germline CDR1 and CDR2 sequences are LNHNV and YYDKDF (reference sequence). Trimming cost V 2 bases and J 3 bases; bases outside gene matches: 3. In DNA form, the CDR3 reads TGTGCCACCAGCAGATTCAGGGGGGACACTGAAGCTTTCTTT. Translating it yields CATSRFRGDTEAFF.

The gene calls are TRBV2 and TRBJ1-4; D is unclear. Germline values: CDR1 SNHLY, CDR2 FYNNEI. V was trimmed by 0 bases and J by 8 bases, leaving 13 bases between them. The CDR3 spans 15 residues. CDR3 loop: CASSEASGVGEKLFF. The CDR3 coding sequence is TGTGCCAGCAGTGAAGCGAGCGGGGTGGGAGAAAAACTGTTTTTT.

V is TRBV18 and J is TRBJ1-2; maybe TRBD1 (5 bases). The germline V gene has CDR1 KGHSH and CDR2 LQKENI. V was shortened by 6 bases and J by 3 bases, with 11 bases between the two germline ends. CDR3 length equals 13 residues. The CDR3 loop is CASSPGEDYGYTF. For the CDR3, the DNA is TGTGCCAGCTCCCCGGGGGAGGACTATGGCTACACCTTC.

This clone has only one observation. This chain connects TRBV9 to TRBJ2-5; 11 bases fit TRBD2. The germline V gene has CDR1 SGDLS and CDR2 YYNGEE. The J segment lost 5 bases and the V segment lost 4 bases, leaving 10 bases of the junction unmatched. The CDR3 spans 16 residues. CDR3 in amino acids: CASSPGVAGGHETQYF. The CDR3 DNA reads as TGTGCCAGCAGCCCAGGGGTAGCGGGGGGGCATGAGACCCAGTACTTC.

This sequence joins TRBV5-4 and TRBJ2-2, with TRBD2 as a possible D gene (5 bases). Trimming left V 0 bases short and J 6 bases short, with 12 bases between. CDR3 length: 15 amino acids. Per germline, CDR1 SGHNT and CDR2 YYREEE (reference sequence). This CDR3 reads CASSLAAGESGELFF. Written as DNA, the CDR3 is TGTGCCAGCAGCTTGGCCGCCGGGGAATCCGGGGAGCTGTTTTTT.

This chain joins TRBV7-2 and TRBJ1-5, with a possible D match to TRBD1 (5 bases). The CDR3 runs to 15 residues. In germline, CDR1 is SGHTA, CDR2 FQGNSA. Trimming shortened V by 1 base and J by 6 bases, and 13 bases separated the two germline ends. The CDR3 sequence: CASSLVVGEGQPQHF. The DNA for the CDR3 is TGTGCCAGCAGCTTAGTCGTGGGGGAGGGTCAGCCCCAGCATTTT.

The chain uses TRBV4-2 and TRBJ2-5; D perhaps matches TRBD2 (6 bases). CDR1 LGHNA and CDR2 YNFKEQ come from the germline V gene. Trimming took off 2 bases at V and 4 bases at J, with 11 bases between the two ends. The CDR3 length is 14 residues. CDR3 amino acids: CASSQRGAGETQYF. Here the CDR3 DNA reads TGTGCCAGCAGCCAACGCGGGGCGGGAGAGACCCAGTACTTC.

The chain links TRBV18 to TRBJ2-7; 8 bases line up with TRBD1. There are 14 residues in the CDR3. Germline V gene lookup returns CDR1 KGHSH and CDR2 LQKENI. After removal of 6 bases from V and 3 bases from J, the junction contained 7 bases not matched to a gene. CDR3 amino acids: CASSPGTGVYEQYF. CDR3 nucleotide sequence: TGTGCCAGCTCCCCCGGGACAGGAGTCTACGAGCAGTACTTC.

This sequence joins TRBV6-5 and TRBJ1-2, with 7 bases aligning to TRBD1. The CDR3 has 14 residues. V gave up 6 bases and J gave up 4 bases; unmatched junction bases: 8. CDR1 is MNHEY and CDR2 is SVGAGI in the germline V gene. This chain's CDR3 is CASRDTGVSYGYTF. CDR3 coding DNA: TGTGCCAGCAGAGATACAGGGGTTTCCTATGGCTACACCTTC.

The V gene is TRBV30, the J gene TRBJ1-2, with D tentatively TRBD1 (5 bases). The CDR3 length is 13 residues. Trimming took off 2 bases at V and 4 bases at J, with 11 bases between the two ends. Germline V gene lookup returns CDR1 GTSNPN and CDR2 SVGIG (reference sequence). CDR3 protein: CAWSIGGFYGYTF. The DNA for the CDR3 is TGTGCCTGGAGTATCGGGGGATTCTATGGCTACACCTTC. Based on the CDR3 plus reference TRBV30 and TRBJ1-2, the full variable domain is SQTIHQWPATLVQPVGSPLSLECTVEGTSNPNLYWYRQAAGRGLQLLFYSVGIGQISSEVPQNLSASRPQDRQFILSSKKLLLSDSGFYLCAWSIGGFYGYTFGSGTRLTVV.

V is TRBV10-3 and J is TRBJ2-1; a weak D match, TRBD1 (6 bases). Trimming took off 0 bases at V and 0 bases at J, with 15 bases between the two ends. The germline gives CDR1 ENHRY, CDR2 SYGVKD. The CDR3 totals 18 residues. This CDR3 is CAISESRQAPSSYNEQFF. The CDR3 DNA is TGTGCCATCAGTGAGTCTCGACAGGCCCCGAGCTCCTACAATGAGCAGTTCTTC.

The chain couples TRBV28 to TRBJ2-7; D might be TRBD1 (5 bases). Germline CDR1 MDHEN, CDR2 SYDVKM. V lost 6 bases to trimming and J lost 5 bases, with 14 bases between them. The CDR3 sequence is 13 residues long. CDR3 residues: CASRLQAIHEQYF. In DNA form, the CDR3 reads TGTGCCAGCAGACTACAGGCGATCCACGAGCAGTACTTC.

V gene TRBV28 combines with J gene TRBJ1-2; 7 bases map to TRBD1. The CDR3 loop spans 16 amino acids. The V and J ends lost 3 bases and 4 bases, in that order; junction bases with no gene match: 11. Germline CDR1 is MDHEN and CDR2 is SYDVKM. CDR3 in amino acids: CASSFGGQGVTYGYTF. For the CDR3, the DNA is TGTGCCAGCAGTTTCGGAGGGCAGGGGGTGACCTATGGCTACACCTTC.

This chain links TRBV3-1 (or the pseudogene TRBV3-2) with TRBJ1-6; 9 bases match TRBD1. This CDR3 spans 14 amino acids. V lost 4 bases to trimming and J lost 6 bases; unmatched junction nucleotides: 1. The germline V gene encodes CDR1 LGHDT and CDR2 YNNKEL (reference sequence). CDR3 loop: CASSPTGGNSPLHF. As DNA, the CDR3 is TGTGCCAGCAGCCCGACAGGGGGTAATTCACCCCTCCACTTT.

This clone occurred once. In DNA form, the CDR3 reads TGTGCCAGCAGTTTATCAGGGTCCTATGGCTACACCTTC. It codes for CASSLSGSYGYTF. The chain recombines TRBV28 with TRBJ1-2, with D possibly being TRBD1 (5 bases). Germline V gene lookup returns CDR1 MDHEN and CDR2 SYDVKM. The length of the CDR3 is 13 residues. The V end lost 1 base, the J end lost 4 bases, and 7 bases lay between the germline ends.

This clone was counted many times. The J gene is TRBJ1-2, the V gene TRBV28; a possible D gene is TRBD1 (5 bases). Germline CDR1 is MDHEN and CDR2 is SYDVKM. The V end was cut by 8 bases, the J end by 6 bases, with 25 bases between. This CDR3 has 16 residues. CDR3 nucleotide sequence: TGTGCCAGCCCTCCGAATGGGGCGACGTCGCTTAATGGCTACACCTTC. It encodes CASPPNGATSLNGYTF.

The chain couples TRBV3-1 (or the pseudogene TRBV3-2) to TRBJ2-3; possibly TRBD1 for D (5 bases). The CDR3 loop spans 14 amino acids. Trimming took 5 bases from V and 4 from J, leaving 13 bases between them. In germline, CDR1 is LGHDT, CDR2 YNNKEL (reference sequence). The CDR3 protein is CASSAGIGPDTQYF. CDR3 in DNA: TGTGCCAGCAGCGCAGGGATTGGTCCAGATACGCAGTATTTT.

This clone was recorded a few times. This sequence joins TRBV10-3 and TRBJ2-2; D perhaps matches TRBD2 (6 bases). The CDR3 totals 15 residues. V dropped 5 bases and J dropped 1 base, with 11 bases sitting between them. Germline V gene data show CDR1 as ENHRY and CDR2 as SYGVKD. CDR3 protein: CAISISGGNTGELFF. The CDR3 coding sequence is TGTGCCATCAGTATTTCCGGGGGGAACACCGGGGAGCTGTTTTTT.

The chain is built from TRBV7-9 and TRBJ1-6; no reliable D call. Germline CDR1 is SEHNR and CDR2 is FQNEAQ (reference sequence). The CDR3 is made up of 12 amino acids. The V end lost 5 bases, the J end lost 14 bases, and 13 bases lay between the germline ends. CDR3: CASSPKGGSLHF. The CDR3 DNA reads as TGTGCCAGCAGCCCGAAGGGAGGATCCCTCCACTTT.